The present entry profiles one TCR beta chain with its context. The V gene's germline CDR1 is LNHNV and CDR2 YYDKDF (reference sequence). Trimming removed 3 bases at V and 1 base at J, with 12 bases between. The CDR3 loop spans 16 amino acids. TCRdb reanalysed the 5' RACE reads using MiXCR and keeps one entry per CDR3 protein. The data hold about 100,000 distinct CDR3 sequences, with 17% observed a single time. These data are taken from a study of T cells of healthy individuals. This TCR was recovered from a human donor in good health. The V and J genes are TRBV15 and TRBJ2-2; D unclear. CDR3 DNA: TGTGCCACCAGCAGGTACGGATTGATGAACACCGGGGAGCTGTTTTTT. Its protein is CATSRYGLMNTGELFF. Based on the CDR3 plus reference TRBV15 and TRBJ2-2, the full variable domain is DAMVIQNPRYQVTQFGKPVTLSCSQTLNHNVMYWYQQKSSQAPKLLFHYYDKDFNNEADTPDNFQSRRPNTSFCFLDIRSPGLGDTAMYLCATSRYGLMNTGELFFGEGSRLTVL.